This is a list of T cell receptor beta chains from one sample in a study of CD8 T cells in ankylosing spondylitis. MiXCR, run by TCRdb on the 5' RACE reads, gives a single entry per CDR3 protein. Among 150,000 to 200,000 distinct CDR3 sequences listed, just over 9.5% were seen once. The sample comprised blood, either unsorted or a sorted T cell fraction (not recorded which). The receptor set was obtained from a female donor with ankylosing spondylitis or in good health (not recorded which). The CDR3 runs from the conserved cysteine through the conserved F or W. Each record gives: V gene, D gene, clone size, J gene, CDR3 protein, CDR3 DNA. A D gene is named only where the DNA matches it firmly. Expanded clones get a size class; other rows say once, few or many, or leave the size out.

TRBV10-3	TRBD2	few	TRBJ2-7	CAISSGTSGIYEQYF	TGTGCCATCAGTTCCGGGACTAGCGGGATCTACGAGCAGTACTTC
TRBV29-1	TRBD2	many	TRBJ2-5	CSAPHPGGAGETQYF	TGCAGCGCTCCACACCCGGGGGGGGCCGGAGAGACCCAGTACTTC
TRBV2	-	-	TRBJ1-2	CARGGDYGYTF	TGTGCCCGGGGGGGAGACTATGGCTACACCTTC
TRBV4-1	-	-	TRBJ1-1	CASSHPQSGNTEAFF	TGCGCCAGCAGCCACCCTCAATCGGGGAACACTGAAGCTTTCTTT
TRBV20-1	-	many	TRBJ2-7	CSARVVRAHEQYF	TGCAGTGCTAGAGTGGTCAGGGCCCACGAGCAGTACTTC
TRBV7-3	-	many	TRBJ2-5	CASAISGFAEETQYF	TGTGCCAGCGCCATAAGCGGGTTTGCGGAGGAGACCCAGTACTTC
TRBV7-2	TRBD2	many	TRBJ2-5	CASSSPSGQETQYF	TGTGCCAGCAGCTCCCCTAGCGGACAAGAGACCCAGTACTTC
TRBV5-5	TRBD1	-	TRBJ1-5	CASSDSGTGLTGNQPQHF	TGTGCCAGCAGCGACTCCGGGACAGGGCTTACGGGCAATCAGCCCCAGCATTTT
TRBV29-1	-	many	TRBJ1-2	CSVEPQNYGYTF	TGCAGCGTCGAACCCCAGAACTATGGCTACACCTTC
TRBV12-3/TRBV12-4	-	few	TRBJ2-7	CASSSDTGNGEQYF	TGTGCCAGCAGTTCCGACACAGGGAACGGCGAGCAGTACTTC
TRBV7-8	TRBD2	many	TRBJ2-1	CASSSTLTSGYNEQFF	TGTGCCAGCAGCTCCACGCTGACTAGCGGCTACAATGAGCAGTTCTTC
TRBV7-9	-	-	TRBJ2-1	CAGSLARDFPGNEQFF	TGTGCCGGCAGCTTAGCCCGGGACTTCCCTGGCAATGAGCAGTTCTTC
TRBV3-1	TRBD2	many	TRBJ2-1	CASSPKKSSGYNEQFF	TGTGCCAGCAGCCCTAAAAAATCTAGCGGCTACAATGAGCAGTTCTTC
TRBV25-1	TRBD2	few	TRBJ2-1	CASSSTGTTKVFYNEQFF	TGTGCCAGCAGTTCCACCGGGACTACGAAGGTTTTTTACAATGAGCAGTTCTTC
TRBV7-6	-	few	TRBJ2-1	CASSLLAFQRVFRSYNEQFF	TGTGCCAGCAGCTTACTGGCCTTCCAAAGGGTTTTTCGCTCCTACAATGAGCAGTTCTTC
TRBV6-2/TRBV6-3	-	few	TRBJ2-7	CASSYSAGSGEQYF	TGTGCCAGCAGTTACTCGGCAGGTTCTGGGGAGCAGTACTTC
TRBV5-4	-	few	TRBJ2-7	CASSRQGGSYEQYF	TGTGCCAGCAGCAGGCAGGGGGGTTCCTACGAGCAGTACTTC
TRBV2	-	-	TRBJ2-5	CASDGSGETQYF	TGTGCCAGCGACGGATCGGGGGAGACCCAGTACTTC
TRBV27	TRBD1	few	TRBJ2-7	CASSPRDRDDEQYF	TGTGCCAGCAGTCCCCGGGACAGGGACGACGAGCAGTACTTC
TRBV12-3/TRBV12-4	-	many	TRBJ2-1	CASSPQGIEQFF	TGTGCCAGCAGTCCCCAGGGGATCGAGCAGTTCTTC
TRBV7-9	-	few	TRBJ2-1	CASSPPSGVSEQFF	TGTGCCAGCAGCCCCCCCTCAGGGGTAAGTGAGCAGTTCTTC
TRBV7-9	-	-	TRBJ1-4	CASSLVEGVVEKLFF	TGTGCCAGCAGCTTAGTGGAGGGAGTGGTTGAAAAACTGTTTTTT